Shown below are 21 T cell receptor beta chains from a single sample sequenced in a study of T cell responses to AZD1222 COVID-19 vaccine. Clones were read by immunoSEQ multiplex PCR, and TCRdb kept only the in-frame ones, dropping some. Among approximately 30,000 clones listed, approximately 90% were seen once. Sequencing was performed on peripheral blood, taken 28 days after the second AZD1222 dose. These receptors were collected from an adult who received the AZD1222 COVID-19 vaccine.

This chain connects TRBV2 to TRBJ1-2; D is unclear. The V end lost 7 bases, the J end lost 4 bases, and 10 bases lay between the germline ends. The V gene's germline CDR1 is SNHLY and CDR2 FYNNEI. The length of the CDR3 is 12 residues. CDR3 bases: TGTGCCAGCACCCAGGTTCTCTATGGCTACACCTTC. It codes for CASTQVLYGYTF.

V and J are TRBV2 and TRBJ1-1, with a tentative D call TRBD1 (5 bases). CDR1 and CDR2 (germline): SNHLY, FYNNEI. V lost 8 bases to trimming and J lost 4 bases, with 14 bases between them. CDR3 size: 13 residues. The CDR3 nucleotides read TGTGCCAGCTATGGGGGGTGGGGCACTGAAGCTTTCTTT. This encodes CASYGGWGTEAFF.

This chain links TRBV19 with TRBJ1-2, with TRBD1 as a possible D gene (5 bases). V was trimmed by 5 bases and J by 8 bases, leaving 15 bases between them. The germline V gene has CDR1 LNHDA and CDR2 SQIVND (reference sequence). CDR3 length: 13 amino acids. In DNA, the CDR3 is TGTGCCAGTAGTCTCCAACAGGAAGGCGGCTACACCTTC. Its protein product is CASSLQQEGGYTF. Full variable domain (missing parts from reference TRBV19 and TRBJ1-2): DGGITQSPKYLFRKEGQNVTLSCEQNLNHDAMYWYRQDPGQGLRLIYYSQIVNDFQKGDIAEGYSVSREKKESFPLTVTSAQKNPTAFYLCASSLQQEGGYTFGSGTRLTVV.

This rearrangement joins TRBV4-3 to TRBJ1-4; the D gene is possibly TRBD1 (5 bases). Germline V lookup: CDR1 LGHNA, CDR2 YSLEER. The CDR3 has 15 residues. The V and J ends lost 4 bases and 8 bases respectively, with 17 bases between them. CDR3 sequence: CASSLDQGHDEKLFF. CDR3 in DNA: TGCGCCAGCAGCCTAGACCAGGGCCATGACGAAAAACTGTTTTTT.

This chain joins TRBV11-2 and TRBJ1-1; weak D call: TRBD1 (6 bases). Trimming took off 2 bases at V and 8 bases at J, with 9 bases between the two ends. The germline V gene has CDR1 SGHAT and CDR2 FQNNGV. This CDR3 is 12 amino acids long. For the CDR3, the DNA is TGTGCCAGCAGCTTATACGGGGGCGAAGCTTTCTTT. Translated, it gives CASSLYGGEAFF.

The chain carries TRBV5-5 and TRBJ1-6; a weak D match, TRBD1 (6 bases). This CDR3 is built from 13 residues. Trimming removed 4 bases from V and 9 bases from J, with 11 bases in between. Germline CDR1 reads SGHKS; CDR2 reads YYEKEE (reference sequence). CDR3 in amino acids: CASSPLGASPLHF. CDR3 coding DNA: TGTGCCAGCAGCCCCCTGGGGGCTTCACCCCTCCACTTT.

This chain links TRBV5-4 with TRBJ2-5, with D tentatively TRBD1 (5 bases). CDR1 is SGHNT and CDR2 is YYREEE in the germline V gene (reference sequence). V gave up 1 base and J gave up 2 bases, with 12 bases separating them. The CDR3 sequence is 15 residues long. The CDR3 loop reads CASSLRSRVQETQYF. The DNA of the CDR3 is TGTGCCAGCAGCTTGAGGTCCAGGGTTCAAGAGACCCAGTACTTC. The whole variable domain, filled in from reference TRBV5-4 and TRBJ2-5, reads ETGVTQSPTHLIKTRGQQVTLRCSSQSGHNTVSWYQQALGQGPQFIFQYYREEENGRGNFPPRFSGLQFPNYSSELNVNALELDDSALYLCASSLRSRVQETQYFGPGTRLLVL.

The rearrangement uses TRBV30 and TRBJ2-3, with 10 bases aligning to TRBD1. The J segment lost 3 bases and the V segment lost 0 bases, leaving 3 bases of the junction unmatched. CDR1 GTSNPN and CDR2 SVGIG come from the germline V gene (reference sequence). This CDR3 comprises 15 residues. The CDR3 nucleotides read TGTGCCTGGAGTGTACGGGGACAGGGGACAGATACGCAGTATTTT. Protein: CAWSVRGQGTDTQYF.

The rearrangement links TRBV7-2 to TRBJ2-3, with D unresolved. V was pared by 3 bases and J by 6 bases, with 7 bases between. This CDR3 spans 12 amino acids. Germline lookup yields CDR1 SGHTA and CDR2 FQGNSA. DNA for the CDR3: TGTGCCAGCAGCTTGAGGTGGGATACGCAGTATTTT. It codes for CASSLRWDTQYF.

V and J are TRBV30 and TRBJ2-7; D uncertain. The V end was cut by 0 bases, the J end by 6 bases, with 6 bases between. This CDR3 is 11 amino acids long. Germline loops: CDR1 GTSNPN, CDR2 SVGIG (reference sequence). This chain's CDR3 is CAWSVLGEQYF. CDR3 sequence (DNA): TGTGCCTGGAGTGTATTGGGCGAGCAGTACTTC.

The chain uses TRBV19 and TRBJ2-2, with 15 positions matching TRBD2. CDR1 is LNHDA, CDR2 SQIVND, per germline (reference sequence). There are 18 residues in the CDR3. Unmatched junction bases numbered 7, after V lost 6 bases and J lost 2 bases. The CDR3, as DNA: TGTGCCAGTAGCCCGGGACTAGCGGGAGGCCTCAACACCGGGGAGCTGTTTTTT. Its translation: CASSPGLAGGLNTGELFF.

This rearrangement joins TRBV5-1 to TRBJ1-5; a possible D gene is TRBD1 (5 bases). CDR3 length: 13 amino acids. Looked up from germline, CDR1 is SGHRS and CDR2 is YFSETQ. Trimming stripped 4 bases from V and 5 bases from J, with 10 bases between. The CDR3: CASSPMGDQPQHF. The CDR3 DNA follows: TGCGCCAGCAGCCCGATGGGGGATCAGCCCCAGCATTTT.

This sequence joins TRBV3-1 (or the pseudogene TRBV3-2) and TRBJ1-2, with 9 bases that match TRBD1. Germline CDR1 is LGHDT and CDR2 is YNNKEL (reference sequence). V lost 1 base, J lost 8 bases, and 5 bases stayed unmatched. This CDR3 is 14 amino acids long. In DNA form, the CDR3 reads TGTGCCAGCAGCCAAGTTCAGGACAGGGGCGGCTACACCTTC. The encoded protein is CASSQVQDRGGYTF.

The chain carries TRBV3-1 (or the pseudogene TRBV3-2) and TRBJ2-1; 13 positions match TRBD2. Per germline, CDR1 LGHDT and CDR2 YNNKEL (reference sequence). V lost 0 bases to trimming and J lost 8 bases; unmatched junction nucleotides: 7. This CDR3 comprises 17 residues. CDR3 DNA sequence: TGTGCCAGCAGCCAAGATCCGAGACTAGCGGGAGGCTATGAGCAGTTCTTC. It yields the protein CASSQDPRLAGGYEQFF.

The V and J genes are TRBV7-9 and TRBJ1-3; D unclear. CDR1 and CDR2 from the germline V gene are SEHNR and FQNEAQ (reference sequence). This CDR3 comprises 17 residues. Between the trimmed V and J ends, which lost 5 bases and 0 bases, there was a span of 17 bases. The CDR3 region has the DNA TGTGCCAGCAGCACCGACTATGGGTCCCGCTCTGGAAACACCATATATTTT. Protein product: CASSTDYGSRSGNTIYF.

CDR3: CASSPVLAGDGNEQFF. CDR3 coding DNA: TGCGCCAGCAGCCCGGTTCTAGCGGGAGACGGAAATGAGCAGTTCTTC. The chain combines TRBV5-1 with TRBJ2-1, with 10 bases aligning to TRBD2. CDR3 size: 16 residues. Trimming at V came to 4 bases and at J to 7 bases, leaving 11 bases not matched to a gene. CDR1 SGHRS and CDR2 YFSETQ come from the germline V gene.

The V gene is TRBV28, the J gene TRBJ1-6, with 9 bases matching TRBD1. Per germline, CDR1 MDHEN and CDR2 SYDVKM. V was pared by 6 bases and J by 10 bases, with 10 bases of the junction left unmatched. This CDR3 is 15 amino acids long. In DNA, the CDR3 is TGTGCCAGCAGAACCTCGGGACAGGGAACCTCACCCCTCCACTTT. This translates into CASRTSGQGTSPLHF.

The CDR3 DNA follows: TGTGCCATCTATGGGGAGGACACCGGGGAGCTGTTTTTT. It translates to CAIYGEDTGELFF. The J gene is TRBJ2-2, the V gene TRBV10-3, with a weak D call TRBD2 (6 bases). Looked up from germline, CDR1 is ENHRY and CDR2 is SYGVKD. The V end was cut by 8 bases, the J end by 3 bases, with 10 bases between. CDR3 size: 13 residues.

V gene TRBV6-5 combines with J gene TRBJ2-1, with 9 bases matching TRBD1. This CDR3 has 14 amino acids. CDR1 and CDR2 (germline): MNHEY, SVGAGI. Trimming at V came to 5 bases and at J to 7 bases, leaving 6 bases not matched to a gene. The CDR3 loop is CASSRDRDRNEQFF. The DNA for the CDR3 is TGTGCCAGCAGTCGGGACAGGGATAGGAATGAGCAGTTCTTC.

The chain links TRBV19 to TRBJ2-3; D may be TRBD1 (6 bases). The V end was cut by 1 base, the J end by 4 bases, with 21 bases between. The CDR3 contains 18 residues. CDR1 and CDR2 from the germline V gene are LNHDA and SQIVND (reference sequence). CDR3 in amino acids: CASSIGFVGGKGADTQYF. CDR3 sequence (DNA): TGTGCCAGTAGTATAGGGTTTGTTGGGGGCAAAGGTGCAGATACGCAGTATTTT.

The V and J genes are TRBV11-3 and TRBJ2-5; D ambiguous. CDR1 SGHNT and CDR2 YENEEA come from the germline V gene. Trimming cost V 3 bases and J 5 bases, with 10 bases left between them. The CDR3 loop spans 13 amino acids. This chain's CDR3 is CASSFDGGETQYF. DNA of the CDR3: TGTGCCAGCAGCTTCGACGGTGGGGAGACCCAGTACTTC. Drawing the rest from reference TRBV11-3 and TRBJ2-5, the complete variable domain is EAGVVQSPRYKIIEKKQPVAFWCNPISGHNTLYWYLQNLGQGPELLIRYENEEAVDDSQLPKDRFSAERLKGVDSTLKIQPAELGDSAVYLCASSFDGGETQYFGPGTRLLVL.